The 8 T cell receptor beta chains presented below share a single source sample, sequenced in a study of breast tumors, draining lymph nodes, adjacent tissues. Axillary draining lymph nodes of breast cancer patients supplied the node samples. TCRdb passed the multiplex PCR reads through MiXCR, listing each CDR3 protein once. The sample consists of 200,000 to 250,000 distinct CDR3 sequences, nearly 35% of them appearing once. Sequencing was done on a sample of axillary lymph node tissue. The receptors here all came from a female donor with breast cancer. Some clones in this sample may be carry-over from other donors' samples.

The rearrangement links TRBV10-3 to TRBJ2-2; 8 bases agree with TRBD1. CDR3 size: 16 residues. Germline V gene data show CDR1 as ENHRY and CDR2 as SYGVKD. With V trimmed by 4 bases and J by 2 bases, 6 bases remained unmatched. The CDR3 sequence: CAISGTGNGNTGELFF. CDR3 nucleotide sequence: TGTGCCATCAGTGGGACAGGGAATGGAAACACCGGGGAGCTGTTTTTT.

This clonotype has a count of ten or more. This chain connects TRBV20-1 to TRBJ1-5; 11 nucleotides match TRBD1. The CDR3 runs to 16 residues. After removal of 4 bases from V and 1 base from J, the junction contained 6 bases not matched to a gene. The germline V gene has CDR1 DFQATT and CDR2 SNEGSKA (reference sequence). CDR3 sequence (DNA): TGCAGTGCTACCGGACAGGGGGCTCAAAGCAATCAGCCCCAGCATTTT. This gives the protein CSATGQGAQSNQPQHF.

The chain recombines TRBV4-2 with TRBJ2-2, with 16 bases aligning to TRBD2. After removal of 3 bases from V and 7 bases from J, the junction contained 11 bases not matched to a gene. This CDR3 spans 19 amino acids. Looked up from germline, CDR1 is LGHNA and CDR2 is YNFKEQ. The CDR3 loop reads CASSQEPGLAGGEVGELFF. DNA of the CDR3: TGTGCCAGCAGCCAGGAACCGGGACTAGCGGGGGGGGAGGTCGGGGAGCTGTTTTTT.

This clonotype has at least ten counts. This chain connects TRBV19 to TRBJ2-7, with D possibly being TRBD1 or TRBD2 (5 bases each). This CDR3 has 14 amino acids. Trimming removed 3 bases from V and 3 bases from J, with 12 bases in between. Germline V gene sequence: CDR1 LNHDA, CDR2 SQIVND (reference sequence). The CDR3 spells CASSIGTGYYEQYF. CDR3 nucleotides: TGTGCCAGTAGTATCGGGACGGGGTACTACGAGCAGTACTTC.

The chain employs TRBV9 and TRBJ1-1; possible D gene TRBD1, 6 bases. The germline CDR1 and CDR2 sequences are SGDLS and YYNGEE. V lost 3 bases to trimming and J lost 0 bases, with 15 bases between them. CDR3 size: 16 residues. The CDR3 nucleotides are TGTGCCAGCAGCGGCCGGGAGGGACACCTGAACACTGAAGCTTTCTTT. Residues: CASSGREGHLNTEAFF.

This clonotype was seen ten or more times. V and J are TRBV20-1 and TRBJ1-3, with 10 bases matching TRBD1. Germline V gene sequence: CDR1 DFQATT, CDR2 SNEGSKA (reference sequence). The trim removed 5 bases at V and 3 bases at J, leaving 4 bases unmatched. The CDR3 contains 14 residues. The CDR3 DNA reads TGCAGTGCTCCGGACAGGGGGATTGGAAACACCATATATTTT. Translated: CSAPDRGIGNTIYF.

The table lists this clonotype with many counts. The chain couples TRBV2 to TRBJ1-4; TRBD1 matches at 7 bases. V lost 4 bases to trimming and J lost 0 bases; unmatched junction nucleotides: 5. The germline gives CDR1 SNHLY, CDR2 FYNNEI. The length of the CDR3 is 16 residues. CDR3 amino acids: CASSGDRPATNEKLFF. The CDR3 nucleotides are TGTGCCAGCAGTGGGGACAGACCAGCAACTAATGAAAAACTGTTTTTT.

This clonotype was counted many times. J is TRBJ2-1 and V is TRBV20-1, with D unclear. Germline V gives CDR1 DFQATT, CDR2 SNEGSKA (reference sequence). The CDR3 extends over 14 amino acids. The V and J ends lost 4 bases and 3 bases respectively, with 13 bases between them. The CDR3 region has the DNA TGCAGTGCTAAATCAGTCCCCGACTACAATGAGCAGTTCTTC. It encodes CSAKSVPDYNEQFF.